This is a list of T cell receptor beta chains from one sample in a study of blood T cell repertoires in COVID-19. Sequencing was performed with immunoSEQ multiplex PCR; in TCRdb, only in-frame clones are kept and a portion is missing. This table has over 70,000 clones, 75% to 90% appearing once. The sequencing input was peripheral blood. These receptors originate from a human donor in a cohort sampled during active COVID-19. The CDR3 runs from the conserved cysteine through the conserved F or W. D genes are given only for firm matches. Expanded clones get a size class; other rows say once, few or many, or leave the size out.

clone size	V gene	D gene	J gene	CDR3 DNA	CDR3 protein
once	TRBV25-1	-	TRBJ1-3	TGTGCCAGCAGTGAACAGGGTCTCCCTGGAAACACCATATATTTT	CASSEQGLPGNTIYF
-	TRBV4-2	-	TRBJ2-3	TGTGCCAGCAGCCAAGAGCCGGCGGGGGCGAACACAGATACGCAGTATTTT	CASSQEPAGANTDTQYF
-	TRBV5-5	TRBD1	TRBJ1-1	TGTGCCAGCAGCCCGCCCGGGACAGGGGGGACGGCTTTCTTT	CASSPPGTGGTAFF
-	TRBV5-4	-	TRBJ1-2	TGTGCCAGCAGCTTGGGACAGGTCAGATCATCCTATGGCTACACCTTC	CASSLGQVRSSYGYTF
-	TRBV6-5	TRBD1	TRBJ2-2	TGTGCCATCCGGACAGGGGGCAACACCGGGGAGCTGTTTTTT	CAIRTGGNTGELFF
-	TRBV29-1	TRBD1	TRBJ1-1	TGCAGCGTTGAGGAGGGGGCGGTGAACACTGAAGCTTTCTTT	CSVEEGAVNTEAFF
-	TRBV19	TRBD2	TRBJ2-3	TGTGCCAGTAGTATCTCTAGCGGGGAGACAGATACGCAGTATTTT	CASSISSGETDTQYF
many	TRBV28	TRBD1	TRBJ1-5	TGTGCCAGCAGCCCCCGTCGTTGGGCGGACAGGGAGGTTAGGCAGCCCCAGCATTTT	CASSPRRWADREVRQPQHF
once	TRBV27	TRBD1	TRBJ2-1	TGTGCCAGCAGTTTATCGTCTCGACAGGGGGCTGGGTATGAGCAGTTCTTC	CASSLSSRQGAGYEQFF
-	TRBV9	TRBD1	TRBJ1-1	TGTGCCAGCAGCGGAACAGGGGAGAGTGAAGCTTTCTTT	CASSGTGESEAFF
-	TRBV7-2	TRBD1	TRBJ1-6	TGTGCCAGCAGAGGGACAGGGGGTTCACCCCTCCACTTT	CASRGTGGSPLHF